Sequencing of this T cell receptor (beta chain) was carried out in a study of beta chain features in type 1 diabetes. Study-wide context: The patient and healthy donor groups were comparable for age, gender and cell yields.

Whole-study findings and limits: Type 1 diabetes patients had fewer VDJ junction insertions and more deletions.

Each donor gave one heparinised blood draw averaging about 110 mL. CDR3 length: 16 amino acids. Trimming at V came to 5 bases and at J to 0 bases, leaving 7 bases not matched to a gene. Per the germline V gene, CDR1 is MDHEN and CDR2 is SYDVKM. As concerns this clone: Its specificity is not known.

Expressed TCRB transcripts were sequenced, since all the RNA that had been isolated was reverse transcribed. Some clones are missing from TCRdb's copy, which holds only in-frame ones; the method was immunoSEQ multiplex PCR. The data show under 450,000 clones, roughly 16% seen once. This TCR was sampled from a woman aged 18-29 years in good health. V gene TRBV28 combines with J gene TRBJ2-7; 10 nucleotides align to TRBD2. The sequencing sample was made of naive CD4+ T cells from blood. CDR3 coding DNA: TGTGCCAGCAGTCCCGGACTAGCGGTGCTCTCCTACGAGCAGTACTTC. It is translated as CASSPGLAVLSYEQYF.